Each of the 23 T cell receptor beta chains below was sequenced from the same sample in a study of T cell responses to AZD1222 COVID-19 vaccine. Clones were read by immunoSEQ multiplex PCR, and TCRdb kept only the in-frame ones, dropping some. The sample shows some 140,000 clones, about 80% of them seen only once. This sample comprised peripheral blood, obtained on day 0 of AZD1222 vaccination. The receptors shown here come from an adult in good health.

The rearrangement joins TRBV5-1 to TRBJ1-2, with D hard to call. This CDR3 is 14 amino acids long. V was trimmed by 0 bases and J by 1 base, leaving 7 bases between them. Germline CDR1 reads SGHRS; CDR2 reads YFSETQ. The CDR3 nucleotides are TGCGCCAGCAGCTTGGCCACGGTTAACTATGGCTACACCTTC. It encodes CASSLATVNYGYTF.

The chain couples TRBV27 to TRBJ2-1; D gene unclear. Looked up from germline, CDR1 is MNHEY and CDR2 is SMNVEV (reference sequence). V was pared by 2 bases and J by 4 bases, with 12 bases between. This CDR3 comprises 15 residues. Here the CDR3 DNA reads TGTGCCAGCAGTTTACTTAGTCTCTCGTACAATGAGCAGTTCTTC. It codes for CASSLLSLSYNEQFF.

The J gene is TRBJ2-5, the V gene TRBV9; unclear D gene. The CDR3 spans 14 residues. Germline-derived CDR1 and CDR2 are SGDLS and YYNGEE. V lost 4 bases, J lost 2 bases, and 12 bases lay in between. CDR3 in amino acids: CASSTLGVQETQYF. For the CDR3, the DNA is TGTGCCAGCAGCACTTTGGGTGTACAAGAGACCCAGTACTTC.

This chain uses TRBV30 with TRBJ1-6; D unclear. The CDR3 totals 13 residues. CDR1 GTSNPN and CDR2 SVGIG come from the germline V gene (reference sequence). Trimming pared 4 bases from V and 7 bases from J, leaving 11 bases between. The CDR3 here is CAWTAGMNSPLHF. CDR3 DNA: TGTGCCTGGACAGCCGGCATGAATTCACCCCTCCACTTT.

The chain carries TRBV11-2 and TRBJ1-4; no clear D gene. The V gene lost 0 bases and the J gene lost 0 bases, with 5 bases spanning the gap. The CDR3 loop spans 15 amino acids. The V gene's germline CDR1 is SGHAT and CDR2 FQNNGV. The DNA of the CDR3 is TGTGCCAGCAGCTTAGACGGCGCAACTAATGAAAAACTGTTTTTT. Its protein product is CASSLDGATNEKLFF.

The chain carries TRBV28 and TRBJ2-3; 10 bases map to TRBD1. The CDR3 spans 14 residues. The V gene end was trimmed by 2 bases and the J gene end by 5 bases; junction bases not matched to a gene: 1. Germline V CDR1 and CDR2: MDHEN, SYDVKM. CDR3 nucleotides: TGTGCCAGCAGTTTAGACAGGGGGCAAGATACGCAGTATTTT. Residues: CASSLDRGQDTQYF.

This rearrangement joins TRBV24-1 to TRBJ1-5, with TRBD1 identical over 7 bases. Per germline, CDR1 KGHDR and CDR2 SFDVKD. V lost 4 bases, J lost 4 bases, and 6 bases stayed unmatched. The CDR3 runs to 15 residues. The CDR3 DNA is TGTGCCACCAGTGACCCCAGGGGGAAGAATCAGCCCCAGCATTTT. Its translation: CATSDPRGKNQPQHF.

This sequence joins TRBV7-3 and TRBJ2-2; 8 nucleotides match TRBD1. Germline CDR1 SGHTA, CDR2 FQGTGA. Trimming removed 5 bases from V and 6 bases from J; junction bases left unmatched: 8. CDR3 length equals 15 residues. As DNA, the CDR3 is TGTGCCAGCAGCACCGGACAGGGATTAGCCGGGGAGCTGTTTTTT. This gives the protein CASSTGQGLAGELFF.

The gene calls are TRBV18 and TRBJ1-6; TRBD1 might be the D (5 bases). V was pared by 2 bases and J by 11 bases, with 16 bases between. Germline V gene sequence: CDR1 KGHSH, CDR2 LQKENI. The CDR3 loop spans 15 amino acids. The chain's CDR3 is CASSPDPGGLTPLHF. The CDR3 coding sequence is TGTGCCAGCTCACCAGACCCCGGGGGTTTGACACCCCTCCACTTT.

The chain links TRBV30 to TRBJ1-2; D is unresolved. Looked up from germline, CDR1 is GTSNPN and CDR2 is SVGIG (reference sequence). The CDR3 sequence is 12 residues long. V lost 4 bases to trimming and J lost 3 bases, with 9 bases between them. The CDR3 DNA reads as TGTGCCTGGAACTTGGATGACTATGGCTACACCTTC. The encoded protein is CAWNLDDYGYTF.

A single count supports this clone. The chain couples TRBV5-8 to TRBJ1-5; a weak D match, TRBD1 (6 bases). Germline assignment: CDR1 SGHTS and CDR2 YDEGEE. CDR3 size: 15 residues. Trimming removed 4 bases at V and 4 bases at J, with 15 bases between. The CDR3 sequence: CASSTGQFRNQPQHF. CDR3 nucleotides: TGTGCCAGCAGCACTGGACAGTTTCGGAATCAGCCCCAGCATTTT.

The CDR3 sequence is CASSSGLAGVADTQYF. The CDR3 nucleotides are TGTGCCAGCAGCTCGGGACTAGCGGGGGTGGCAGATACGCAGTATTTT. The chain couples TRBV14 to TRBJ2-3, with 14 bases lining up with TRBD2. The ends lost 5 bases at V and 4 bases at J; junction bases unmatched: 5. The CDR3 totals 16 residues. Germline V gene sequence: CDR1 SGHDN, CDR2 FVKESK.

With respect to this clone: Different DNA sequences within this sample yield the same CDR3. The chain joins TRBV7-9 to TRBJ1-3; D is undetermined. The CDR3 is made up of 12 amino acids. CDR1 is SEHNR and CDR2 is FQNEAQ in the germline V gene (reference sequence). The germline V and J ends were trimmed by 6 bases and 0 bases, with 3 bases remaining between them. CDR3 residues: CASSPSGNTIYF. DNA of the CDR3: TGTGCCAGCAGTCCCTCTGGAAACACCATATATTTT.

This clone was counted between two and nine times. This chain links TRBV3-1 (or the pseudogene TRBV3-2) with TRBJ2-1; 10 nucleotides match TRBD2. V was pared by 4 bases and J by 10 bases, with 10 bases of the junction left unmatched. There are 15 residues in the CDR3. Looked up from germline, CDR1 is LGHDT and CDR2 is YNNKEL (reference sequence). The CDR3 nucleotides read TGTGCCAGCAGCCGCCCCGGTGTAGCGGGGGGCGAGCAGTTCTTC. Translated, it gives CASSRPGVAGGEQFF.

This clone has just one count. V and J are TRBV5-1 and TRBJ2-7; no clear D. Germline V lookup: CDR1 SGHRS, CDR2 YFSETQ. This CDR3 has 12 amino acids. V dropped 0 bases and J dropped 7 bases, with 8 bases sitting between them. DNA of the CDR3: TGCGCCAGCAGCTTGGGGGTTGGGGAGCAGTACTTC. Residues: CASSLGVGEQYF.

The J gene is TRBJ2-5, the V gene TRBV18, with unresolved D. CDR3 size: 12 residues. Deletions cut 9 bases from V and 5 bases from J, with 13 bases between. CDR1 is KGHSH and CDR2 is LQKENI in the germline V gene. This chain's CDR3 is CASSSDGETQYF. The CDR3 DNA follows: TGTGCCAGTTCCTCGGACGGGGAGACCCAGTACTTC.

V usage is TRBV28 and J usage is TRBJ1-5; D uncertain. Trimming took off 7 bases at V and 4 bases at J, with 14 bases between the two ends. Germline V lookup: CDR1 MDHEN, CDR2 SYDVKM. The CDR3 has 14 amino acids. The CDR3, as DNA: TGTGCCAGCATCCCGGGCGATGGGAATCAGCCCCAGCATTTT. Encoded protein: CASIPGDGNQPQHF.

The sample holds one count of this clone. DNA of the CDR3: TGTGCCAGCAGACTCTTCCCGGGACCGACTTTAGATACGCAGTATTTT. Its translation is CASRLFPGPTLDTQYF. J is TRBJ2-3 and V is TRBV5-6; D might be TRBD1 or TRBD2, each matching 5 bases. This CDR3 has 16 amino acids. CDR1 is SGHDT, CDR2 YYEEEE, per germline. Trimming shortened V by 5 bases and J by 5 bases, and 21 bases separated the two germline ends.

Written as DNA, the CDR3 is TGTGCCAGCAGCCGCGAACAAGCCCAGGGATTAGAGTACTTC. Its protein product is CASSREQAQGLEYF. The V gene is TRBV5-6, the J gene TRBJ2-7; D is possibly TRBD1 (5 bases). Germline values: CDR1 SGHDT, CDR2 YYEEEE. This CDR3 is built from 14 residues. The V end lost 4 bases, the J end lost 11 bases, and 22 bases lay between the germline ends.

The chain joins TRBV19 to TRBJ1-3; D possibly corresponds to TRBD1 (5 bases). Germline CDR1 is LNHDA and CDR2 is SQIVND (reference sequence). V was cut by 5 bases and J by 0 bases, with 14 bases left in between. CDR3 size: 16 residues. The CDR3 nucleotides read TGTGCCAGTAGTCCTACGGGACGGTTCTCTGGAAACACCATATATTTT. It encodes CASSPTGRFSGNTIYF.

The chain couples TRBV5-1 to TRBJ1-2; 9 bases map to TRBD1. V gave up 4 bases and J gave up 5 bases; unmatched junction bases: 18. CDR3 size: 18 residues. The germline V gene has CDR1 SGHRS and CDR2 YFSETQ. The CDR3 DNA is TGCGCCAGCAGCGCGCCGCCGGGACAGGGAATTTCGCTATATGGCTACACCTTC. Amino acids: CASSAPPGQGISLYGYTF.

This chain links TRBV2 with TRBJ2-7; TRBD1 aligns across 9 bases. This CDR3 is built from 14 residues. Trimming took 5 bases from V and 1 from J; bases not matched to a gene: 3. Looked up from germline, CDR1 is SNHLY and CDR2 is FYNNEI. The CDR3, as DNA: TGTGCCAGCAGTAAGGGACAGGGTTCCTACGAGCAGTACTTC. Translated: CASSKGQGSYEQYF.

The chain couples TRBV7-9 to TRBJ2-2; a weak D match, TRBD1 (5 bases). Trimming stripped 2 bases from V and 6 bases from J, with 10 bases between. This CDR3 comprises 14 residues. In germline, CDR1 is SEHNR, CDR2 FQNEAQ (reference sequence). CDR3 sequence: CASSLWTSAGELFF. The DNA for the CDR3 is TGTGCCAGCAGCTTATGGACATCTGCCGGGGAGCTGTTTTTT. The full variable domain, with the rest looked up from reference TRBV7-9 and TRBJ2-2, is DTGVSQNPRHKITKRGQNVTFRCDPISEHNRLYWYRQTLGQGPEFLTYFQNEAQLEKSRLLSDRFSAERPKGSFSTLEIQRTEQGDSAMYLCASSLWTSAGELFFGEGSRLTVL.